Listed below are T cell receptor beta chains from one sample, sequenced in a study of high-grade serous ovarian cancer treatment subgroups. Produced via immunoSEQ multiplex PCR; TCRdb's table is partial and in-frame only. The table lists about 30,000 clones, about 80% of them singletons. The sequencing sample was made of tumor tissue. The receptors derive from a human donor with high-grade serous ovarian cancer. Both conserved end residues are part of each CDR3. D genes are given only for firm matches. Not every row has a clone size; where given, it reads once, few, many or a size class.

.	TRBV29-1	TRBJ2-2	.	CSVEGTPGGELFF	TGCAGCGTTGAAGGGACACCGGGCGGGGAGCTGTTTTTT
.	TRBV28	TRBJ1-1	.	CASSPDQGLTEAFF	TGTGCCAGCAGCCCAGATCAAGGCCTAACTGAAGCTTTCTTT
TRBD1	TRBV4-1	TRBJ2-7	.	CASSQGQGWDEQYF	TGCGCCAGCAGCCAGGGACAGGGTTGGGATGAGCAGTACTTC
.	TRBV6-1	TRBJ1-4	.	CASRPQSPANEKLFF	TGTGCCAGCAGGCCCCAATCCCCAGCTAATGAAAAACTGTTTTTT
TRBD2	TRBV30	TRBJ2-1	.	CAWTFKRDVGEQFF	TGTGCCTGGACCTTTAAGCGGGACGTTGGTGAGCAGTTCTTC
TRBD1	TRBV7-3	TRBJ2-1	.	CASSSEPGTASYNEQFF	TGTGCCAGCAGCTCAGAGCCCGGGACAGCGTCCTACAATGAGCAGTTCTTC
.	TRBV5-1	TRBJ2-2	few	CASSFSLANTGELFF	TGCGCCAGCAGCTTCTCTCTAGCTAACACCGGGGAGCTGTTTTTT
.	TRBV4-1	TRBJ1-6	.	CASSQEGNSPLHF	TGCGCCAGCAGCCAAGAAGGGAATTCACCCCTCCACTTT
.	TRBV6-4	TRBJ1-5	.	CASSEGERQGCQPQHF	TGTGCCAGCAGTGAAGGTGAGCGGCAGGGTTGTCAGCCCCAGCATTTT
.	TRBV2	TRBJ1-5	few	CASSEIMWGPQHF	TGTGCCAGCAGTGAAATTATGTGGGGGCCCCAGCATTTT
TRBD2	TRBV5-1	TRBJ2-7	.	CASSLWGLAGNDYEQYF	TGCGCCAGCAGCTTGTGGGGACTAGCGGGAAATGACTACGAGCAGTACTTC
TRBD2	TRBV27	TRBJ2-7	once	CASSLYGGGFSYEQYF	TGTGCCAGCAGTTTATACGGGGGGGGGTTCTCCTACGAGCAGTACTTC
.	TRBV6-1	TRBJ2-1	once	CASSGGGTVDEQFF	TGTGCCAGCAGCGGGGGCGGGACGGTCGATGAGCAGTTCTTC
TRBD1	TRBV28	TRBJ1-4	.	CASRTGAGEKLFF	TGTGCCAGCAGGACAGGGGCAGGTGAAAAACTGTTTTTT
TRBD1	TRBV2	TRBJ2-3	once	CASSPLGTGRDTQYF	TGTGCCAGCAGTCCCCTCGGGACAGGGAGAGATACGCAGTATTTT
.	TRBV19	TRBJ1-1	.	CASSASTVNTEAFF	TGTGCCAGTAGTGCGTCGACAGTGAACACTGAAGCTTTCTTT
TRBD1	TRBV28	TRBJ1-5	few	CASRGQNQPQHF	TGTGCCAGCAGGGGACAGAATCAGCCCCAGCATTTT
.	TRBV14	TRBJ2-2	.	CASSQDFGGASGELFF	TGTGCCAGCAGCCAAGATTTTGGGGGCGCGAGCGGGGAGCTGTTTTTT
.	TRBV7-9	TRBJ2-1	.	CASSFGLAEDEQFF	TGTGCCAGCAGCTTCGGCCTAGCTGAGGATGAGCAGTTCTTC
.	TRBV2	TRBJ1-5	few	CASTRVVGNQPQHF	TGTGCCAGCACCAGGGTTGTAGGCAATCAGCCCCAGCATTTT
TRBD1	TRBV5-6	TRBJ2-5	.	CASSRGTGQETQYF	TGTGCCAGCAGCCGCGGGACAGGTCAAGAGACCCAGTACTTC
.	TRBV7-9	TRBJ2-7	.	CASSRSGWQTYEQYF	TGTGCCAGCAGCCGATCGGGGTGGCAAACCTACGAGCAGTACTTC
.	TRBV18	TRBJ2-7	.	CASSNSRDYEQYF	TGTGCCAGCTCAAATTCCAGGGACTACGAGCAGTACTTC
TRBD1	TRBV15	TRBJ2-3	.	CATSRGDRGLDTQYF	TGTGCCACCAGCAGAGGGGACAGGGGGCTAGATACGCAGTATTTT
.	TRBV28	TRBJ1-1	.	CASSLGPQHEEAFF	TGTGCCAGCAGTTTAGGACCGCAACATGAAGAAGCTTTCTTT
TRBD2	TRBV5-1	TRBJ2-3	.	CASSGTSGRASTDTQYF	TGCGCCAGCAGCGGAACTAGCGGGAGGGCGAGCACAGATACGCAGTATTTT
.	TRBV18	TRBJ2-5	.	CASSPDSQETQYF	TGTGCCAGCTCACCAGACAGCCAAGAGACCCAGTACTTC
TRBD1	TRBV28	TRBJ2-5	.	CASSLFNRGSETQYF	TGTGCCAGCAGTTTATTTAACAGGGGTTCGGAGACCCAGTACTTC
TRBD1	TRBV19	TRBJ1-1	few	CASSTGQGHTEAFF	TGTGCCAGTAGTACGGGACAGGGGCACACTGAAGCTTTCTTT
TRBD1	TRBV18	TRBJ2-7	.	CASSPRTGSSYEQYF	TGTGCCAGCTCACCAAGGACAGGGAGCTCCTACGAGCAGTACTTC
TRBD2	TRBV7-9	TRBJ2-2	.	CASSRKTSGRTGELFF	TGTGCCAGCAGCCGCAAGACTAGCGGGAGGACCGGGGAGCTGTTTTTT
.	TRBV4-1	TRBJ2-5	.	CASSQDVGTQETQYF	TGCGCCAGCAGCCAAGATGTGGGGACACAAGAGACCCAGTACTTC
TRBD2	TRBV5-1	TRBJ2-5	.	CASSFLREPRTQYF	TGCGCCAGCAGCTTTTTGCGGGAGCCCCGGACCCAGTACTTC
TRBD2	TRBV15	TRBJ2-5	.	CATSRDGTSMKTQYF	TGTGCCACCAGCAGAGACGGGACTAGCATGAAGACCCAGTACTTC
TRBD2	TRBV18	TRBJ2-3	.	CASSPPGTSGRDTQYF	TGTGCCAGCTCACCTCCGGGGACTAGCGGGAGAGATACGCAGTATTTT
TRBD2	TRBV9	TRBJ2-7	.	CASSPAGVGYEQYF	TGTGCCAGCAGCCCCGCGGGGGTGGGGTACGAGCAGTACTTC
.	TRBV5-4	TRBJ2-2	.	CASSSGFGELFF	TGTGCCAGCAGTTCAGGGTTCGGGGAGCTGTTTTTT
TRBD2	TRBV30	TRBJ2-1	.	CAWSTAGVSNEQFF	TGTGCCTGGAGTACGGCGGGAGTCTCAAATGAGCAGTTCTTC